The rows below give T cell receptor beta chains drawn from one sample of a study of T cell responses to AZD1222 COVID-19 vaccine. The protocol was immunoSEQ multiplex PCR, while the TCRdb copy is restricted to in-frame clones and leaves out a portion. The sample lists about 130,000 clones, 87% occurring once. This sample comprised peripheral blood, obtained on day 0 of AZD1222 vaccination. The receptors were gathered from an adult in good health. CDR3s include the opening cysteine and the closing phenylalanine or tryptophan. Fields, in order: clone size, V gene, J gene, D gene, CDR3 protein, CDR3 DNA. The D gene is left open where the match is weak. A row's size may be missing; if present it is once, few, many or a size class.

.	TRBV12-3/TRBV12-4	TRBJ1-2	.	CASSLAQFGYTF	TGTGCCAGCAGTTTAGCGCAGTTTGGCTACACCTTC
.	TRBV13	TRBJ1-2	.	CASSGGTGGYTF	TGTGCCAGCAGCGGCGGGACGGGAGGCTACACCTTC
.	TRBV28	TRBJ2-2	TRBD2	CASRSGGASTGELFF	TGTGCCAGCAGAAGCGGGGGGGCCAGCACCGGGGAGCTGTTTTTT
.	TRBV6-2/TRBV6-3	TRBJ1-2	.	CASTPGGDHNYGYTF	TGTGCCAGCACCCCTGGGGGGGATCATAACTATGGCTACACCTTC
.	TRBV27	TRBJ2-7	.	CASSLAGGVGEQYF	TGTGCCAGCAGTTTAGCAGGAGGGGTAGGGGAGCAGTACTTC
few	TRBV5-4	TRBJ1-4	.	CASSLAGTGGKLFF	TGTGCCAGCAGCTTGGCCGGTACGGGGGGAAAACTGTTTTTT
.	TRBV5-1	TRBJ1-1	.	CASSLSRVTEAFF	TGCGCCAGCAGCTTGAGCAGGGTAACTGAAGCTTTCTTT
.	TRBV29-1	TRBJ1-1	.	CSVANLLNTEAFF	TGCAGCGTTGCTAACCTCCTGAACACTGAAGCTTTCTTT
.	TRBV30	TRBJ1-1	.	CAPPAKATNTEAFF	TGTGCCCCCCCGGCGAAGGCGACGAACACTGAAGCTTTCTTT
.	TRBV6-2/TRBV6-3	TRBJ2-7	TRBD1	CASSRTGRPVSYEQYF	TGTGCCAGCAGCCGGACAGGCCGCCCGGTGTCCTACGAGCAGTACTTC
.	TRBV7-9	TRBJ2-3	.	CARQRGTDTQYF	TGTGCCAGGCAGAGGGGCACAGATACGCAGTATTTT
.	TRBV7-9	TRBJ1-4	.	CASSPPGGANEKLFF	TGTGCCAGCAGCCCGCCCGGGGGGGCCAATGAAAAACTGTTTTTT
.	TRBV3-1/TRBV3-2	TRBJ2-7	.	CASSQRIYEQYF	TGTGCCAGCAGCCAAAGGATCTACGAGCAGTACTTC
.	TRBV6-5	TRBJ2-7	.	CASSKQASGGEQYF	TGTGCCAGCAGTAAACAGGCCTCCGGCGGCGAGCAGTACTTC
once	TRBV6-5	TRBJ1-1	.	CASIPVGTEAFF	TGTGCCAGCATCCCGGTGGGCACTGAAGCTTTCTTT